This TCR beta chain was identified during a study of T cell responses to AZD1222 COVID-19 vaccine. V trimming: 3 bases; J trimming: 9 bases; junction bases outside the gene matches: 8. CDR3 length equals 15 residues. Germline assignment: CDR1 DFQATT and CDR2 SNEGSKA (reference sequence). Repertoires were generated with immunoSEQ multiplex PCR, while TCRdb's copy carries only in-frame clones and drops some. The sample holds some 80,000 clones, approximately 87% seen once. The chain recombines TRBV20-1 with TRBJ2-1; TRBD2 matches at 13 bases. The sequence was collected from an adult in good health. Sequencing was performed on peripheral blood, taken on day 0 of AZD1222 vaccination. CDR3 sequence reads: CSASPLAGGPSEQFF. The CDR3 DNA reads as TGCAGTGCTAGTCCACTAGCGGGGGGGCCGAGTGAGCAGTTCTTC.